These T cell receptor beta chains were read from a single sample in a study of shared clonotypes between healthy human individuals. Assay: immunoSEQ multiplex PCR; the TCRdb copy retains only in-frame clones and omits some. The data show about 1.5 million clones, 95% to 99% seen once. The sample was naive CD4+ T cells sorted from blood. These receptors were collected from a young man in good health. The CDR3 runs from the conserved cysteine through the conserved F or W. D genes are given only for firm matches. Expanded clones are given a class, and other clones once, few, many or no size at all.

v_call	d_call	j_call	clone_size	cdr3_aa	cdr3_nt
TRBV2	NA	TRBJ2-2	NA	CASSGPSKGTGELFF	TGTGCCAGCAGTGGGCCTAGCAAGGGTACCGGGGAGCTGTTTTTT
TRBV29-1	NA	TRBJ1-1	NA	CSVESGVGVATEAFF	TGCAGCGTTGAGTCCGGGGTTGGAGTGGCCACTGAAGCTTTCTTT
TRBV5-4	NA	TRBJ1-1	once	CASSLNQGLNTEAFF	TGTGCCAGCAGCTTGAACCAGGGGTTGAACACTGAAGCTTTCTTT
TRBV29-1	NA	TRBJ2-1	once	CSVGRVTGYNEQFF	TGCAGCGTTGGACGGGTTACTGGCTACAATGAGCAGTTCTTC
TRBV7-9	TRBD1	TRBJ2-7	NA	CASSLGQGFYEQYF	TGTGCCAGCAGCCTGGGACAGGGATTCTACGAGCAGTACTTC
TRBV5-1	NA	TRBJ2-2	NA	CASSLGARNTGELFF	TGCGCCAGCAGTCTGGGGGCACGGAACACCGGGGAGCTGTTTTTT
TRBV7-6	TRBD1	TRBJ1-2	NA	CASSGPGQGTGYTF	TGTGCCAGCAGCGGACCGGGACAGGGCACTGGCTACACCTTC
TRBV6-1	TRBD1	TRBJ1-5	NA	CASSEVRTGGPRSNQPQHF	TGTGCCAGCAGTGAAGTGCGGACAGGTGGACCCCGAAGCAATCAGCCCCAGCATTTT
TRBV27	NA	TRBJ1-4	NA	CASSRKQAATNEKLFF	TGTGCCAGCAGTAGGAAGCAGGCTGCAACTAATGAAAAACTGTTTTTT
TRBV4-2	NA	TRBJ2-7	NA	CASSQEDLRGEQYF	TGTGCCAGCAGCCAAGAGGATCTTAGGGGCGAGCAGTACTTC
TRBV28	NA	TRBJ2-6	NA	CASAQGGDGANVLTF	TGTGCCAGCGCACAGGGAGGGGATGGGGCCAACGTCCTGACTTTC
TRBV7-9	NA	TRBJ1-1	NA	CASSFRSKTEAFF	TGTGCCAGCAGCTTTAGGTCGAAAACTGAAGCTTTCTTT
TRBV2	NA	TRBJ1-5	few	CASTRWRPRNQPQHF	TGTGCCAGCACCCGGTGGAGGCCCCGCAATCAGCCCCAGCATTTT
TRBV15	NA	TRBJ2-3	NA	CATSRDVMADTQYF	TGTGCCACCAGCAGAGACGTCATGGCGGATACGCAGTATTTT
TRBV10-1	NA	TRBJ2-7	NA	CASSDPHSPDNEQYF	TGCGCCAGCAGTGATCCCCACAGCCCCGACAACGAGCAGTACTTC
TRBV10-2	TRBD1	TRBJ1-1	NA	CASSAGTAKKNTEAFF	TGCGCCAGCAGCGCCGGGACAGCCAAAAAGAACACTGAAGCTTTCTTT
TRBV9	NA	TRBJ2-7	once	CASSVGKAHEQYF	TGTGCCAGCAGCGTAGGTAAAGCTCACGAGCAGTACTTC
TRBV29-1	TRBD2	TRBJ2-1	NA	CSVEGSGAEIF	TGCAGCGTTGAAGGGAGCGGGGCTGAGATCTTC
TRBV5-1	TRBD1	TRBJ2-3	NA	CASSLPRTGGSTDTQYF	TGCGCCAGCAGCTTGCCGAGGACAGGCGGGAGCACAGATACGCAGTATTTT
TRBV19	TRBD2	TRBJ2-5	NA	CASSASPLLAGEVETQYF	TGTGCCAGTAGTGCGTCTCCCCTACTAGCGGGAGAGGTGGAGACCCAGTACTTC
TRBV25-1	TRBD1	TRBJ1-2	NA	CASSGMTGDGYTF	TGTGCCAGCAGTGGGATGACAGGGGATGGCTACACCTTC
TRBV28	NA	TRBJ2-2	NA	CASRSPGQLTGELFF	TGTGCCAGCAGGTCCCCGGGACAACTCACCGGGGAGCTGTTTTTT
TRBV5-5	TRBD1	TRBJ1-1	NA	CASSLYAGGNTEAFF	TGTGCCAGCAGCTTGTACGCAGGGGGCAACACTGAAGCTTTCTTT
TRBV4-2	NA	TRBJ2-1	NA	CASSQGTPNEQFF	TGTGCCAGCAGCCAAGGGACTCCCAATGAGCAGTTCTTC
TRBV18	TRBD2	TRBJ2-1	NA	CASSPPLAGIYNEQFF	TGTGCCAGCTCACCACCGTTAGCGGGAATATACAATGAGCAGTTCTTC
TRBV5-1	NA	TRBJ2-2	NA	CASSFSDTGELFF	TGCGCCAGCAGCTTTTCGGACACCGGGGAGCTGTTTTTT
TRBV5-1	NA	TRBJ2-2	NA	CASSLKEDTGELFF	TGCGCCAGCAGCTTGAAAGAGGACACCGGGGAGCTGTTTTTT
TRBV21-1	NA	TRBJ2-2	NA	CASSRGDTGELFF	TGTGCCAGCAGCCGCGGAGACACCGGGGAGCTGTTTTTT
TRBV15	NA	TRBJ1-2	NA	CATSRTQGSYGYTF	TGTGCCACCAGCAGAACCCAGGGGTCCTATGGCTACACCTTC
TRBV27	TRBD1	TRBJ2-5	NA	CASSLRGTGGTQYF	TGTGCCAGCAGTTTACGGGGGACAGGGGGGACCCAGTACTTC
TRBV29-1	TRBD1	TRBJ1-5	once	CSVRGQGDGQPQHF	TGCAGCGTGCGGGGACAGGGGGATGGTCAGCCCCAGCATTTT
TRBV2	NA	TRBJ2-7	NA	CASSAPRQGYEQYF	TGTGCCAGCAGTGCTCCCCGGCAGGGCTACGAGCAGTACTTC
TRBV6-4	TRBD2	TRBJ2-1	NA	CASSSVHGREQFF	TGTGCCAGCAGTTCTGTACACGGGAGGGAGCAGTTCTTC
TRBV18	TRBD1	TRBJ2-3	NA	CASSFDRVQTDTQYF	TGTGCCAGCTCATTCGACAGGGTCCAGACAGATACGCAGTATTTT
TRBV5-4	NA	TRBJ1-4	NA	CASSRGETEKLFF	TGTGCCAGCAGCCGGGGGGAAACTGAAAAACTGTTTTTT
TRBV10-3	TRBD2	TRBJ2-3	NA	CAIGGNWTSGRAGTTDTQYF	TGTGCCATCGGGGGGAACTGGACTAGCGGGAGAGCAGGGACCACAGATACGCAGTATTTT